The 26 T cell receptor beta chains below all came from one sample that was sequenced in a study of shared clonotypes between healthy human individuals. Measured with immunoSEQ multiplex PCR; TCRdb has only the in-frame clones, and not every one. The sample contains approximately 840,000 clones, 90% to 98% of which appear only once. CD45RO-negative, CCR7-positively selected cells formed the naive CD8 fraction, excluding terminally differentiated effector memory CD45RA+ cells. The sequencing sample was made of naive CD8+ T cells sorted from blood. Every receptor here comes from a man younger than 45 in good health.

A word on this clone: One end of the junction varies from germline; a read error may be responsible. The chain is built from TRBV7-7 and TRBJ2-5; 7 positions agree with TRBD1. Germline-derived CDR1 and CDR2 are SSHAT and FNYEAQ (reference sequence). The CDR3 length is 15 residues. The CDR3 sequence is CASSLGLQGWETQYF. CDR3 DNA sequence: TGTGCTAGCAGCTTAGGATTACAGGGGTGGGAGACCCAGTACTTC.

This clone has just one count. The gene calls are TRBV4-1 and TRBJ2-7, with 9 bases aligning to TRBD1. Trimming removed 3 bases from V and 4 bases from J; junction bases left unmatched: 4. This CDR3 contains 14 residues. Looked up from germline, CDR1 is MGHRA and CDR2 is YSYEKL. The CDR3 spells CASSHRDRAYEQYF. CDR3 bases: TGCGCCAGCAGCCACAGGGACAGGGCATACGAGCAGTACTTC.

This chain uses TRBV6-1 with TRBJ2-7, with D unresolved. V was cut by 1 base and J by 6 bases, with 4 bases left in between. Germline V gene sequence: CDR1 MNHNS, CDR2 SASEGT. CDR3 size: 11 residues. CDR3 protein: CASSEGGEQYF. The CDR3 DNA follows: TGTGCCAGCAGTGAAGGGGGCGAGCAGTACTTC.

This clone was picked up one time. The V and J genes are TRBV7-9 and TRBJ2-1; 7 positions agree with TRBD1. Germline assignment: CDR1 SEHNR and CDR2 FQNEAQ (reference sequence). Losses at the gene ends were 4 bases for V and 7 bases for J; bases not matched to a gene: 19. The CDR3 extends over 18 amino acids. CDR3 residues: CASSSNGQAGTVWNEQFF. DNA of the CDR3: TGTGCCAGCAGCTCAAACGGACAGGCGGGTACGGTTTGGAATGAGCAGTTCTTC.

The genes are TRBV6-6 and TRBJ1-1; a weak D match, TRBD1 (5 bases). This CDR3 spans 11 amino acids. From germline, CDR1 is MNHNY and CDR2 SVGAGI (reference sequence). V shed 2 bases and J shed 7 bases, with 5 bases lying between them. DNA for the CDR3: TGTGCCAGCAGTTACGGGGGTGAAGCTTTCTTT. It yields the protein CASSYGGEAFF.

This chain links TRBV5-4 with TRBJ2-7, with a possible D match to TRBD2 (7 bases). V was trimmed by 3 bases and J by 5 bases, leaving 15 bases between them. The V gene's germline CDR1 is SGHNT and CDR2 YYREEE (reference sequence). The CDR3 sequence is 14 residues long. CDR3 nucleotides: TGTGCCAGCAGCTGGGGGGCGGGAGAGCACGAGCAGTACTTC. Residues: CASSWGAGEHEQYF.

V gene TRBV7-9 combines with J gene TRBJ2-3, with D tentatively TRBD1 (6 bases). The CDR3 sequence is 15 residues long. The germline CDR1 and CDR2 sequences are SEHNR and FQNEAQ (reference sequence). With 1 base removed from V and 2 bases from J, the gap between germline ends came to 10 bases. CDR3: CASSLGQEFTDTQYF. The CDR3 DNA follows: TGTGCCAGCAGCTTAGGACAGGAATTCACAGATACGCAGTATTTT.

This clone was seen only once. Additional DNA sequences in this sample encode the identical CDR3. CDR3 DNA: TGTGCCAGCAGTTTATTAGGGGGGGGTGAGACCCAGTACTTC. It encodes CASSLLGGGETQYF. The chain has TRBV27 and TRBJ2-5; D may be TRBD2 (7 bases). Trimming took 1 base from V and 5 from J, leaving 11 bases between them. The CDR3 runs to 14 residues. From germline, CDR1 is MNHEY and CDR2 SMNVEV (reference sequence).

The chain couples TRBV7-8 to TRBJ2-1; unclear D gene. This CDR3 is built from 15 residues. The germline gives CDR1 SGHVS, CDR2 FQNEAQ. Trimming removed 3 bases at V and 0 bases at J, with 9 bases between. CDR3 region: CASSFDVSSYNEQFF. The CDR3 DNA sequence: TGTGCCAGCAGCTTTGACGTCAGCTCCTACAATGAGCAGTTCTTC. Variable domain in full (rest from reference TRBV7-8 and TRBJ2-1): GAGVSQSPRYKVAKRGQDVALRCDPISGHVSLFWYQQALGQGPEFLTYFQNEAQLDKSGLPSDRFFAERPEGSVSTLKIQRTQQEDSAVYLCASSFDVSSYNEQFFGPGTRLTVL.

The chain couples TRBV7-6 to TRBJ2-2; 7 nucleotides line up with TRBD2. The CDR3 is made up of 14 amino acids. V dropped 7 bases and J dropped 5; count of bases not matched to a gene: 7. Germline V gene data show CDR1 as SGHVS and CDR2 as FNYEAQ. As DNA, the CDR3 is TGTGCCAGCACCTTTTCGGGGGGAACCGGGGAGCTGTTTTTT. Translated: CASTFSGGTGELFF.

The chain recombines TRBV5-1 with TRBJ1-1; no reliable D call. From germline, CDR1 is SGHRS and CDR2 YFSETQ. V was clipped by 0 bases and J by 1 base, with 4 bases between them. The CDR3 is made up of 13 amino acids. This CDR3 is CASSLEQNTEAFF. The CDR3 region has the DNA TGCGCCAGCAGCTTGGAGCAGAACACTGAAGCTTTCTTT.

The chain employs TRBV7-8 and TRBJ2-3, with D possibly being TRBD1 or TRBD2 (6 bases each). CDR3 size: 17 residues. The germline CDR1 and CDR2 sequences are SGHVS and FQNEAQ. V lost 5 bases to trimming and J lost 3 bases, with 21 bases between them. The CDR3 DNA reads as TGTGCCAGCAGCCCCCCAGGAGGGGGAAGGGGGACAGATACGCAGTATTTT. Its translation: CASSPPGGGRGTDTQYF.

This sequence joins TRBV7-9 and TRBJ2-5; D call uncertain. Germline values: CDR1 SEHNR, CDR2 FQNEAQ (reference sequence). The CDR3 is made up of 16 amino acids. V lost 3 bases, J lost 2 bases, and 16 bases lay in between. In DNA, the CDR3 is TGTGCCAGCAGCTTTCCTCCGGCACGCCCTCAAGAGACCCAGTACTTC. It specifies CASSFPPARPQETQYF.

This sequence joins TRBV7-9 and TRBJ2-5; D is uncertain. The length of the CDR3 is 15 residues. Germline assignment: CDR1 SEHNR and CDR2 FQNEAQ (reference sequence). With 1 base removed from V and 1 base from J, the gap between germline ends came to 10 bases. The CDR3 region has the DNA TGTGCCAGCAGCTTAGAGGCAGCTTTCCAAGAGACCCAGTACTTC. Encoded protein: CASSLEAAFQETQYF.

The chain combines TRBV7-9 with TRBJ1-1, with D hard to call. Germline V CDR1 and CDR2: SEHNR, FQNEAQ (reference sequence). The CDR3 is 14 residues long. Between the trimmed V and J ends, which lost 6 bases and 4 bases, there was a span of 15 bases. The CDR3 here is CASRLSDGSTEAFF. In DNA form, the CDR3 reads TGTGCCAGCAGGCTCTCGGACGGGAGCACTGAAGCTTTCTTT. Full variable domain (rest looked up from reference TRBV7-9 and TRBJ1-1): DTGVSQNPRHKITKRGQNVTFRCDPISEHNRLYWYRQTLGQGPEFLTYFQNEAQLEKSRLLSDRFSAERPKGSFSTLEIQRTEQGDSAMYLCASRLSDGSTEAFFGQGTRLTVV.

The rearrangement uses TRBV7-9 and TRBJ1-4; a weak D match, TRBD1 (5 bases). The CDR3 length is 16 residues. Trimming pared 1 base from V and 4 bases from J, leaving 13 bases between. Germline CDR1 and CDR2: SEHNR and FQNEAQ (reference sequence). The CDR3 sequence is CASSLGMGGVNEKLFF. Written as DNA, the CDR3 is TGTGCCAGCAGCTTAGGAATGGGGGGAGTTAATGAAAAACTGTTTTTT.

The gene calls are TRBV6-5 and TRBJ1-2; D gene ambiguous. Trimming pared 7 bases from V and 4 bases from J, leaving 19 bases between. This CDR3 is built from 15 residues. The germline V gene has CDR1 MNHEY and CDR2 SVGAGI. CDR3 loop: CASKRSADGGYGYTF. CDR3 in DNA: TGTGCCAGCAAGAGATCTGCTGACGGTGGCTATGGCTACACCTTC.

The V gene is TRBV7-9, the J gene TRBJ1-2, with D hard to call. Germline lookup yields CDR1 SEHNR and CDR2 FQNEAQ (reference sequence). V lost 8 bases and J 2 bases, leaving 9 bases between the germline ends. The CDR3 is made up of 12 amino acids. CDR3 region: CASRGSNYGYTF. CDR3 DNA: TGTGCCAGCCGAGGATCGAACTATGGCTACACCTTC.

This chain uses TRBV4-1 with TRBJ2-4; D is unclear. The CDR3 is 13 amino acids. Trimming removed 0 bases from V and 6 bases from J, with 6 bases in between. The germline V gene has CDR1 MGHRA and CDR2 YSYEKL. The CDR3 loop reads CASSQDWGNIQYF. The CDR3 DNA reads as TGCGCCAGCAGCCAAGATTGGGGAAACATTCAGTACTTC.

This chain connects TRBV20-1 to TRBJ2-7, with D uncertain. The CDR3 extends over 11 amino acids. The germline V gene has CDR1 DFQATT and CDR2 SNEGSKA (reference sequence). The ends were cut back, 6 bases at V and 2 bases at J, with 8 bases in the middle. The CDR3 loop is CSAVGTYEQYF. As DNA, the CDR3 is TGCAGTGCCGTGGGGACCTACGAGCAGTACTTC.

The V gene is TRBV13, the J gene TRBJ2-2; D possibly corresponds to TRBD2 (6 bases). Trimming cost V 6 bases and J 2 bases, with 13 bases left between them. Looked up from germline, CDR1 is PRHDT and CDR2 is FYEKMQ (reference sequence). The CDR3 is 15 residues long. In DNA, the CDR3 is TGTGCCAGCAGTCCAAGCGGGTACAACACCGGGGAGCTGTTTTTT. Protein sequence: CASSPSGYNTGELFF.

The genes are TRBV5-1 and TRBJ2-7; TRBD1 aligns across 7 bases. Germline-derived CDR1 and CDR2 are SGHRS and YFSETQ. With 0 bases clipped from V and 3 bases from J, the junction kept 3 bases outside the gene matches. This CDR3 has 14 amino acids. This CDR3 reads CASSLETGNYEQYF. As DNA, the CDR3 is TGCGCCAGCAGCTTGGAGACAGGGAACTACGAGCAGTACTTC.

The CDR3 spells CASSLQRISYEQYF. Here the CDR3 DNA reads TGTGCCAGCAGTTTACAGCGGATATCCTACGAGCAGTACTTC. The chain is built from TRBV28 and TRBJ2-7; tentatively, D is TRBD2 (5 bases). V gave up 2 bases and J gave up 1 base, with 9 bases separating them. The CDR3 runs to 14 residues. CDR1 and CDR2 from the germline V gene are MDHEN and SYDVKM.

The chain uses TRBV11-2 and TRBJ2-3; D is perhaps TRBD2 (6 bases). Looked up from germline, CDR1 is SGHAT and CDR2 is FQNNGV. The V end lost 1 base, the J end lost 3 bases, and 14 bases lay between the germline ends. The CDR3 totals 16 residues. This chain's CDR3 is CASSLASSRGTDTQYF. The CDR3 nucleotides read TGTGCCAGCAGCTTAGCTTCATCGCGGGGAACAGATACGCAGTATTTT.

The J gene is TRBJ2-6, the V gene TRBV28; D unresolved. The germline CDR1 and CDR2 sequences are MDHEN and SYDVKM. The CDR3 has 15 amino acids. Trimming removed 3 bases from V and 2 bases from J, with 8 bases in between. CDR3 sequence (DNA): TGTGCCAGCAGTTTGGATCCCCCTGGGGCCAACGTCCTGACTTTC. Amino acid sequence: CASSLDPPGANVLTF.

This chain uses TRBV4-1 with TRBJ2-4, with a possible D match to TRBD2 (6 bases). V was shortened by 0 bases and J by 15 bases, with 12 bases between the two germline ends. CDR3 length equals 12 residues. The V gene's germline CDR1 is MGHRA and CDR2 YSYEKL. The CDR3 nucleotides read TGCGCCAGCAGCCAAGATGGGAGGCGAGTGTACTTC. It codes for CASSQDGRRVYF.